These 26 T cell receptor beta chains share one sample of origin, sequenced in a study of T cell responses to AZD1222 COVID-19 vaccine. The protocol was immunoSEQ multiplex PCR, while the TCRdb copy is restricted to in-frame clones and leaves out a portion. The data contain around 100,000 clones, roughly 90% of them singletons. The source was peripheral blood, collected on day 0 of AZD1222 vaccination. Receptors were obtained from an adult in good health.

This chain links TRBV5-4 with TRBJ1-1, with a tentative D call TRBD1 (6 bases). The CDR3 is made up of 14 amino acids. CDR1 and CDR2 from the germline V gene are SGHNT and YYREEE (reference sequence). The V end was cut by 0 bases, the J end by 4 bases, with 10 bases between. The CDR3 nucleotides read TGTGCCAGCAGCTTGGACACAGGGCTCACTGAAGCTTTCTTT. It yields the protein CASSLDTGLTEAFF.

The chain couples TRBV5-1 to TRBJ2-5; D unresolved. The CDR3 length is 14 residues. Per germline, CDR1 SGHRS and CDR2 YFSETQ. Trimming removed 0 bases at V and 4 bases at J, with 10 bases between. As DNA, the CDR3 is TGCGCCAGCAGCTTGGCTCGAACGGGAGAGACCCAGTACTTC. Protein: CASSLARTGETQYF. The whole variable domain, remainder taken from reference TRBV5-1 and TRBJ2-5, is KAGVTQTPRYLIKTRGQQVTLSCSPISGHRSVSWYQQTPGQGLQFLFEYFSETQRNKGNFPGRFSGRQFSNSRSEMNVSTLELGDSALYLCASSLARTGETQYFGPGTRLLVL.

The V gene is TRBV11-2, the J gene TRBJ2-3; TRBD2 agrees at 10 bases. Germline V gene sequence: CDR1 SGHAT, CDR2 FQNNGV. This CDR3 comprises 16 residues. The trim removed 3 bases at V and 0 bases at J, leaving 3 bases unmatched. The CDR3 DNA follows: TGTGCCAGCAGCTTTACTAGCGGGGCTAGCACAGATACGCAGTATTTT. Translating it yields CASSFTSGASTDTQYF.

The V and J genes are TRBV19 and TRBJ2-5; 11 bases agree with TRBD1. The germline V gene has CDR1 LNHDA and CDR2 SQIVND (reference sequence). The CDR3 has 16 amino acids. Trimming removed 3 bases from V and 5 bases from J; junction bases left unmatched: 8. CDR3 coding DNA: TGTGCCAGTAGTATCTCAGGACAGGGGGCGCGGGAGACCCAGTACTTC. Translating it yields CASSISGQGARETQYF. Combining the CDR3 with reference TRBV19 and TRBJ2-5 gives the whole variable domain DGGITQSPKYLFRKEGQNVTLSCEQNLNHDAMYWYRQDPGQGLRLIYYSQIVNDFQKGDIAEGYSVSREKKESFPLTVTSAQKNPTAFYLCASSISGQGARETQYFGPGTRLLVL.

The rearrangement uses TRBV3-1 (or the pseudogene TRBV3-2) and TRBJ1-1; the D is unclear. The CDR3 sequence is 15 residues long. CDR1 and CDR2 from the germline V gene are LGHDT and YNNKEL (reference sequence). Trimming took 0 bases from V and 6 from J, leaving 14 bases between them. The CDR3 DNA is TGTGCCAGCAGCCAAGAGACCAGGCGTGGTGCTGAAGCTTTCTTT. It translates to CASSQETRRGAEAFF.

This clone was picked up one time. J is TRBJ1-2 and V is TRBV4-1; 7 nucleotides line up with TRBD1. The germline CDR1 and CDR2 sequences are MGHRA and YSYEKL. CDR3 size: 15 residues. The junction had 9 bases not matched to a gene; V was cut back by 1 base and J by 7 bases. CDR3 nucleotides: TGCGCCAGCAGCCAAGCGCCCTCCGGGACAGCTGGCTACACCTTC. The encoded protein is CASSQAPSGTAGYTF.

This rearrangement joins TRBV6-2 or TRBV6-3 to TRBJ2-5; possibly TRBD1 or TRBD2 for D (6 bases each). Per germline, CDR1 MNHEY and CDR2 SVGEGT. This CDR3 has 13 amino acids. Trimming shortened V by 6 bases and J by 5 bases, and 13 bases separated the two germline ends. In nucleotides, the CDR3 is TGTGCCAGCAGCCTAGGGGGGCGGGAGACCCAGTACTTC. Its protein product is CASSLGGRETQYF.

The chain couples TRBV10-3 to TRBJ1-5; tentatively, D is TRBD1 (5 bases). V was trimmed by 3 bases and J by 4 bases, leaving 7 bases between them. This CDR3 region has 13 residues. Germline V gene data show CDR1 as ENHRY and CDR2 as SYGVKD. The CDR3 nucleotides are TGTGCCATCAGTGACAGGGTGAATCAGCCCCAGCATTTT. This translates into CAISDRVNQPQHF.

V is TRBV11-2 and J is TRBJ1-2; D is perhaps TRBD1 (5 bases). Trimming pared 5 bases from V and 4 bases from J, leaving 14 bases between. The germline V gene encodes CDR1 SGHAT and CDR2 FQNNGV. The length of the CDR3 is 14 residues. CDR3 amino acids: CASSRGAEVYGYTF. Here the CDR3 DNA reads TGTGCCAGCAGCCGCGGGGCAGAAGTCTATGGCTACACCTTC.

The chain combines TRBV28 with TRBJ2-7; TRBD1 or TRBD2 may be the D gene (5 bases each). Per the germline V gene, CDR1 is MDHEN and CDR2 is SYDVKM. The CDR3 contains 13 residues. Trimming left V 10 bases short and J 1 base short, with 14 bases between. In nucleotides, the CDR3 is TGTGCCACCACCCCGGGGCAGTCCTACGAGCAGTACTTC. Translating it yields CATTPGQSYEQYF. The full variable domain, with the rest looked up from reference TRBV28 and TRBJ2-7, is DVKVTQSSRYLVKRTGEKVFLECVQDMDHENMFWYRQDPGLGLRLIYFSYDVKMKEKGDIPEGYSVSREKKERFSLILESASTNQTSMYLCATTPGQSYEQYFGPGTRLTVT.

This clone came up once. The chain joins TRBV29-1 to TRBJ2-3; no clear D. Germline V gives CDR1 SQVTM, CDR2 ANQGSEA. The CDR3 extends over 12 amino acids. The germline V and J ends were trimmed by 7 bases and 2 bases, with 10 bases remaining between them. CDR3 DNA sequence: TGCAGCGGCCTTAGCTTCACAGATACGCAGTATTTT. This gives the protein CSGLSFTDTQYF.

The chain couples TRBV19 to TRBJ2-3, with D perhaps matching TRBD1 (5 bases). From germline, CDR1 is LNHDA and CDR2 SQIVND (reference sequence). The CDR3 length is 15 residues. Trimming stripped 3 bases from V and 3 bases from J, with 13 bases between. This CDR3 reads CASSIGAGFTDTQYF. The DNA for the CDR3 is TGTGCCAGTAGTATTGGCGCAGGGTTTACAGATACGCAGTATTTT.

The chain recombines TRBV27 with TRBJ1-1; D gene uncertain. The CDR3 is 15 residues long. The germline V gene has CDR1 MNHEY and CDR2 SMNVEV (reference sequence). V was clipped by 5 bases and J by 0 bases, with 13 bases between them. The DNA of the CDR3 is TGTGCCAGCAGTCCCCGTTCTGCCATGAACACTGAAGCTTTCTTT. It specifies CASSPRSAMNTEAFF.

This rearrangement joins TRBV12-5 to TRBJ2-1; 9 positions agree with TRBD2. Germline loops: CDR1 LGHNT, CDR2 FRNRAP. The length of the CDR3 is 19 residues. The V segment lost 5 bases and the J segment 1 base; nucleotides outside the gene matches: 15. CDR3 in amino acids: CASGTGRLAGRGSYNEQFF. The CDR3 coding sequence is TGTGCTAGTGGTACGGGTAGGCTAGCGGGGAGGGGGTCCTACAATGAGCAGTTCTTC.

The chain joins TRBV28 to TRBJ1-2; a weak D match, TRBD1 (5 bases). Germline V gene lookup returns CDR1 MDHEN and CDR2 SYDVKM. The length of the CDR3 is 12 residues. V was pared by 5 bases and J by 7 bases, with 11 bases between. In DNA, the CDR3 is TGTGCCAGCAGTACGACAGTGAGTGGCTACACCTTC. Translation: CASSTTVSGYTF.

This rearrangement joins TRBV4-3 to TRBJ1-2; no clear D. The germline CDR1 and CDR2 sequences are LGHNA and YSLEER. The CDR3 totals 15 residues. The V end lost 0 bases, the J end lost 4 bases, and 12 bases lay between the germline ends. CDR3 DNA: TGCGCCAGCAGCCAAGATCGTACAGAGTCCTATGGCTACACCTTC. Amino acids: CASSQDRTESYGYTF.

V gene TRBV20-1 combines with J gene TRBJ2-7; D is uncertain. The germline V and J ends were trimmed by 6 bases and 4 bases, with 10 bases remaining between them. CDR3 length: 11 amino acids. CDR1 is DFQATT and CDR2 is SNEGSKA in the germline V gene (reference sequence). The CDR3 reads CSASTGYEQYF. The CDR3 bases are TGCAGTGCAAGCACTGGGTACGAGCAGTACTTC.

This clone came up once. The chain recombines TRBV18 with TRBJ1-1; tentatively, D is TRBD1 (6 bases). The ends were cut back, 6 bases at V and 0 bases at J, with 14 bases in the middle. The CDR3 has 15 residues. CDR1 is KGHSH, CDR2 LQKENI, per germline. The CDR3 sequence is CASSRQGQMNTEAFF. DNA for the CDR3: TGTGCCAGCTCGCGGCAGGGACAAATGAACACTGAAGCTTTCTTT.

This sequence joins TRBV7-2 and TRBJ1-5; 10 bases map to TRBD1. Germline CDR1 reads SGHTA; CDR2 reads FQGNSA. This CDR3 comprises 16 residues. The ends lost 3 bases at V and 2 bases at J; junction bases unmatched: 4. Here the CDR3 DNA reads TGTGCCAGCAGCTTCTATGGGACAGGGGGCAATCAGCCCCAGCATTTT. Translated, it gives CASSFYGTGGNQPQHF.

The V and J genes are TRBV4-2 and TRBJ2-5; unclear D gene. CDR1 is LGHNA, CDR2 YNFKEQ, per germline. This CDR3 region has 15 residues. V gave up 3 bases and J gave up 1 base, with 12 bases separating them. The CDR3, as DNA: TGTGCCAGCAGCCACGCGAGACAAGCCCAAGAGACCCAGTACTTC. The encoded protein is CASSHARQAQETQYF.

The chain combines TRBV28 with TRBJ1-1, with 7 nucleotides matching TRBD1. After removal of 7 bases from V and 7 bases from J, the junction contained 12 bases not matched to a gene. The CDR3 has 14 residues. Germline V gene sequence: CDR1 MDHEN, CDR2 SYDVKM. CDR3 nucleotides: TGTGCCAGCATCAAGGGGGCGTTGGGTGGTGAAGCTTTCTTT. This translates into CASIKGALGGEAFF.

This chain connects TRBV4-3 to TRBJ2-1; 7 bases align to TRBD2. The J segment lost 6 bases and the V segment lost 0 bases, leaving 2 bases of the junction unmatched. CDR1 is LGHNA and CDR2 is YSLEER in the germline V gene. This CDR3 region has 14 residues. CDR3 DNA: TGCGCCAGCAGCCAAGAACTAGCGCCCAATGAGCAGTTCTTC. Its translation is CASSQELAPNEQFF.

The table lists this clone with a few counts. The V and J genes are TRBV4-3 and TRBJ2-6; TRBD1 is a possible D gene (5 bases). CDR3 length: 20 amino acids. V dropped 0 bases and J dropped 4 bases, with 22 bases sitting between them. CDR1 and CDR2 from the germline V gene are LGHNA and YSLEER. This CDR3 is CASSQEVWGRVAHGANVLTF. CDR3 DNA sequence: TGCGCCAGCAGCCAAGAGGTGTGGGGCAGGGTTGCTCACGGGGCCAACGTCCTGACTTTC.

V gene TRBV19 combines with J gene TRBJ1-1, with a tentative D call TRBD1 (6 bases). Trimming cost V 9 bases and J 3 bases, with 17 bases left between them. The CDR3 has 14 residues. The V gene's germline CDR1 is LNHDA and CDR2 SQIVND (reference sequence). As DNA, the CDR3 is TGTGCCAGCTCATACAGGGTTTTTGACACTGAAGCTTTCTTT. It is translated as CASSYRVFDTEAFF.

This chain uses TRBV11-2 with TRBJ1-1, with a tentative D call TRBD1 (5 bases). The V end was cut by 3 bases, the J end by 7 bases, with 15 bases between. This CDR3 is 14 amino acids long. Germline CDR1 is SGHAT and CDR2 is FQNNGV. In DNA form, the CDR3 reads TGTGCCAGCAGCTTTGTGCCAGGGAGTCTTGAAGCTTTCTTT. Protein sequence: CASSFVPGSLEAFF.

The rearrangement uses TRBV30 and TRBJ2-1; perhaps TRBD2 as D (6 bases). CDR1 is GTSNPN and CDR2 is SVGIG in the germline V gene (reference sequence). V was clipped by 4 bases and J by 2 bases, with 15 bases between them. This CDR3 has 15 residues. Here the CDR3 DNA reads TGTGCCTGGACCTCGCGCGGAGGGGCCTACAATGAGCAGTTCTTC. Its protein is CAWTSRGGAYNEQFF.